This T cell receptor (beta chain) was obtained from a study of cytomegalovirus exposure and HLA in healthy donors. Points from the study as a whole: Reportedly, a later analysis found an Asian-associated ancestry cluster had fewer N-insertions than the roughly 670-donor mean. Earlier results showed most TCR beta V segments being productive about 87% or about 30% of the time. The investigators catalogued 150 to 200 TCR beta chains as cytomegalovirus-associated.

Unmatched junction bases numbered 7, after V lost 1 base and J lost 3 bases. The length of the CDR3 is 17 residues. The germline V gene encodes CDR1 SQVTM and CDR2 ANQGSEA. A multiplex PCR was run with 60 Vbeta primers and 13 Jbeta primers. Only in-frame clones appear in the TCRdb table, and some are missing; sequencing was by immunoSEQ multiplex PCR. The sample lists 160,000 or so clones; 65% to 90% were seen once. Turning to this clone: Antigen: not known.

What was sequenced was PBMCs. V and J are TRBV29-1 and TRBJ2-3; 13 bases line up with TRBD2. This receptor was taken from a woman aged 45-65 years in good health and CMV-seropositive. This CDR3 is CSVEGRGLAGETDTQYF. The CDR3 DNA reads TGCAGCGTTGAAGGGCGCGGACTAGCGGGGGAGACAGATACGCAGTATTTT.